The T cell receptor (beta chain) under discussion was sequenced for a study of blood T cells in healthy people across ages. Study overall: The capture of about one barcoded beta molecule per two T cells was achieved by template switching.

This clonotype was seen a few times. A J-beta primer mix and a sample-barcoded 5' primer were used in a second PCR of about 7 to 11 cycles. TCRdb fed the 5' RACE reads into MiXCR, producing one record per CDR3 protein. This table has around 1,900,000 distinct CDR3 sequences, 39% appearing once. The germline V gene has CDR1 SEHNR and CDR2 FQNEAQ (reference sequence). The CDR3 consists of 11 residues. All donors came from Russia, were Caucasian and healthy, and spanned ages about 6 to 90. The study isolated at least 6.5 million PBMCs from each sample. The chain uses TRBV7-9 and TRBJ2-4; D not certain. The J call may be wrong; the DNA end is better matched by TRBJ2-7. Source material: blood. This sequence was found in a human donor in good health. CDR3 nucleotides: TGTGCCAGCAGTCAAAACACCGAGCAGTACTTC. Translation: CASSQNTEQYF.